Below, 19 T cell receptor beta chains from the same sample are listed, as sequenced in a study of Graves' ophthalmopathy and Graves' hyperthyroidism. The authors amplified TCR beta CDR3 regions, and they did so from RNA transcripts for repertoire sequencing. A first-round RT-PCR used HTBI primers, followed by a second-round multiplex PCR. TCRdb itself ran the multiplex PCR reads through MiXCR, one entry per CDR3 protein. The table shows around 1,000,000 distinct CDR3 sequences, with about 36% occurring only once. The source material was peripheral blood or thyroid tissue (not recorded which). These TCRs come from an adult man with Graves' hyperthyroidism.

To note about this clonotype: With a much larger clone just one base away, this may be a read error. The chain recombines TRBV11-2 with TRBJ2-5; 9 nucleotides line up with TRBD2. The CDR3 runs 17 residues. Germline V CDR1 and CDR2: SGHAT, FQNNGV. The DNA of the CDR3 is TGTGCCAGCAGCCCGTATAGCGGGAGTCGTCATCGAGAGACCCAGCACTTC. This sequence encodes CASSPYSGSRHRETQHF.

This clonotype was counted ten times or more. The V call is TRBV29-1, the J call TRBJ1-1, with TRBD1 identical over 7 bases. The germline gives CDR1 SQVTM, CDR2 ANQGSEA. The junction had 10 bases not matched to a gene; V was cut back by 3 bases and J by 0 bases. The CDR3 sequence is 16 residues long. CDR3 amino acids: CSVEAGTDYMNTEAFF. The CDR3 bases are TGCAGCGTTGAGGCCGGGACAGATTATATGAACACTGAAGCTTTCTTT.

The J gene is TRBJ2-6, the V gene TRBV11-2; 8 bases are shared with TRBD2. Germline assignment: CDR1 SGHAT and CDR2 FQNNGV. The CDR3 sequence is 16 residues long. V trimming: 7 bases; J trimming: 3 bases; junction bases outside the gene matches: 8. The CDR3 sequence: CASMKRGNNGANVLTF. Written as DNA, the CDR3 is TGTGCCAGCATGAAGCGGGGGAATAATGGGGCCAACGTCCTGACTTTC.

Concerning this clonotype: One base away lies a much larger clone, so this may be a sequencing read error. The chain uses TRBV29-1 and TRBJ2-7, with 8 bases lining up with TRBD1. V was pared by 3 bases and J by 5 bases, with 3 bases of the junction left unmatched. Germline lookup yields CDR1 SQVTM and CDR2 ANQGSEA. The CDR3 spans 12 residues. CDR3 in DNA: TGCAGCGTTGACGGGACAGGCGACGAGCAGTACTTC. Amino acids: CSVDGTGDEQYF.

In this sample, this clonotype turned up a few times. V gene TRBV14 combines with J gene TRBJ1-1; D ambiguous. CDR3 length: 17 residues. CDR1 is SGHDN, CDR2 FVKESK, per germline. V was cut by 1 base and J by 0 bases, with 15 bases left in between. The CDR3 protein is CASSQVASGVLNTEAFF. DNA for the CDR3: TGTGCCAGCAGCCAAGTAGCTTCTGGGGTCCTGAACACTGAAGCTTTCTTT.

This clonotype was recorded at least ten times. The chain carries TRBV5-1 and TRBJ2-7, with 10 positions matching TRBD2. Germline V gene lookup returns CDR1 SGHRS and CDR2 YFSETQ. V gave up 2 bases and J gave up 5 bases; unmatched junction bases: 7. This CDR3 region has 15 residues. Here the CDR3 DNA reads TGCGCCAGCAGCTTTTTGGGGCTAGCGGGAGACGAGCAGTACTTC. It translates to CASSFLGLAGDEQYF.

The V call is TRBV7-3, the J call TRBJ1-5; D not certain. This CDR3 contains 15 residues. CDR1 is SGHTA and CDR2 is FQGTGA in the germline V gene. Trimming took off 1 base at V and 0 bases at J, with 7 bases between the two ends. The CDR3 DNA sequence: TGTGCCAGCAGCTTAAACGGCAATAGCAATCAGCCCCAGCATTTT. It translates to CASSLNGNSNQPQHF.

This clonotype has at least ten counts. The CDR3 reads CASSFSGPYEQYF. DNA of the CDR3: TGCGCCAGCAGCTTCTCCGGCCCGTACGAGCAGTACTTC. The genes are TRBV5-1 and TRBJ2-7, with no clear D. Trimming pared 2 bases from V and 4 bases from J, leaving 10 bases between. CDR3 length equals 13 residues. CDR1 SGHRS and CDR2 YFSETQ come from the germline V gene.

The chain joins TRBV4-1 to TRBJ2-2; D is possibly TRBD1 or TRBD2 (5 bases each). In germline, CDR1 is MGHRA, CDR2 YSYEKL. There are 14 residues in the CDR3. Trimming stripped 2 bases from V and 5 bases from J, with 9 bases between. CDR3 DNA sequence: TGCGCCAGCAGCCAAACTTGGGGGACCGGGGAGCTGTTTTTT. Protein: CASSQTWGTGELFF.

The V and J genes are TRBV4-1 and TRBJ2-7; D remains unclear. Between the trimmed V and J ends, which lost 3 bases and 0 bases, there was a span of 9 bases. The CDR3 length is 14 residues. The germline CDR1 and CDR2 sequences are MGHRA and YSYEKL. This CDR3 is CASSHLGFSYEQYF. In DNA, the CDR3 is TGCGCCAGCAGCCATTTAGGGTTCTCCTACGAGCAGTACTTC.

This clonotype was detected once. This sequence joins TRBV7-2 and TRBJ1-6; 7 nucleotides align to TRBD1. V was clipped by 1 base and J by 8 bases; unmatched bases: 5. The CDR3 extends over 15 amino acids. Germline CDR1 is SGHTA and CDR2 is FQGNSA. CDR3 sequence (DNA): TGTGCCAGCAGCTTAGTGACAGGGAAACATTCACCCCTCCACTTT. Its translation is CASSLVTGKHSPLHF.

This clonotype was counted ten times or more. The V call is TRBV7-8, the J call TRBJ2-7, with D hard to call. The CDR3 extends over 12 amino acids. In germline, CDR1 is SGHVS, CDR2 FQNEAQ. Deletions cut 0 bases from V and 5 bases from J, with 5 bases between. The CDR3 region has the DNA TGTGCCAGCAGCTTAGCGTCGAACGAGCAGTACTTC. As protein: CASSLASNEQYF.

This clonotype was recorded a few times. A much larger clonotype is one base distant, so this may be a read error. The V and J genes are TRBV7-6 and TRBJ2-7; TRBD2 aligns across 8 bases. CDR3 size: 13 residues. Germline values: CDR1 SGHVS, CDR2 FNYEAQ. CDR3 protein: CAGSLLVSGVQYF. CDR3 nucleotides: TGTGCCGGCAGCCTCCTGGTTAGCGGGGTGCAGTACTTC.

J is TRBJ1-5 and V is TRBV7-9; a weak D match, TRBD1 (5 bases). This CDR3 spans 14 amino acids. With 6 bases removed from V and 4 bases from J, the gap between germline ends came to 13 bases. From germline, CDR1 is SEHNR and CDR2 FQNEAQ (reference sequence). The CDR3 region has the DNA TGTGCCAGCAGTTTGGGGCACCGGAATCAGCCCCAGCATTTT. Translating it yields CASSLGHRNQPQHF.

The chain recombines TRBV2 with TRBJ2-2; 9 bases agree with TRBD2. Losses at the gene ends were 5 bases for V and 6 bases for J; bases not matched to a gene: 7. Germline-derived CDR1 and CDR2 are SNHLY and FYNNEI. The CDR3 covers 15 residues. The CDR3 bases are TGTGCCAGCAGTTTTAGCGGGAGTACGGCCGGGGAGCTGTTTTTT. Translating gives CASSFSGSTAGELFF.

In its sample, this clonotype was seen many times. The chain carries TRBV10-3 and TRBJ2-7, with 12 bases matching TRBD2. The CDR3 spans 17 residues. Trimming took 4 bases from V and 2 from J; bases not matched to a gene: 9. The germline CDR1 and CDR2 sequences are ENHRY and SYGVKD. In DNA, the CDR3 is TGTGCCATCAGTGCCCTCGGACTAGCGGGATCAACCTACGAGCAGTACTTC. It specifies CAISALGLAGSTYEQYF.

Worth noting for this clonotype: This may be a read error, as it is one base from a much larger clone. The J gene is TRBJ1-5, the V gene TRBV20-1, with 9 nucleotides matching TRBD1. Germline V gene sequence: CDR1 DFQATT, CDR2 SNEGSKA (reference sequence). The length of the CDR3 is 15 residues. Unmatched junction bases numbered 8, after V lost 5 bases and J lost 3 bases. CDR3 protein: CSAAPGTGFNQPQHF. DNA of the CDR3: TGCAGTGCTGCTCCCGGGACAGGGTTCAATCAGCCCCAGCATTTT.

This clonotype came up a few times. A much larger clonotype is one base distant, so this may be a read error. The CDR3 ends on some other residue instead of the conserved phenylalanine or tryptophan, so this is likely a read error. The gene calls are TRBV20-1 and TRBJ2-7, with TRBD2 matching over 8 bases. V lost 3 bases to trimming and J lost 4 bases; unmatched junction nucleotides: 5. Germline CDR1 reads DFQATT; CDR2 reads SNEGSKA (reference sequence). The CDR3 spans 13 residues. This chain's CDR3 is CSASGGATYEQYL. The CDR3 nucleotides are TGCAGTGCTAGCGGGGGGGCTACTTACGAGCAGTACCTC.

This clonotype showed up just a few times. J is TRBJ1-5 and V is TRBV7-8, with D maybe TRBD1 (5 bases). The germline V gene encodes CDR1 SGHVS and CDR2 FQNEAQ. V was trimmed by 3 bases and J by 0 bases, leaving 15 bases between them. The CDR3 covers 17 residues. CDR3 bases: TGTGCCAGCAGCTTTACGGGACGTATAAATAGCAATCAGCCCCAGCATTTT. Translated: CASSFTGRINSNQPQHF.